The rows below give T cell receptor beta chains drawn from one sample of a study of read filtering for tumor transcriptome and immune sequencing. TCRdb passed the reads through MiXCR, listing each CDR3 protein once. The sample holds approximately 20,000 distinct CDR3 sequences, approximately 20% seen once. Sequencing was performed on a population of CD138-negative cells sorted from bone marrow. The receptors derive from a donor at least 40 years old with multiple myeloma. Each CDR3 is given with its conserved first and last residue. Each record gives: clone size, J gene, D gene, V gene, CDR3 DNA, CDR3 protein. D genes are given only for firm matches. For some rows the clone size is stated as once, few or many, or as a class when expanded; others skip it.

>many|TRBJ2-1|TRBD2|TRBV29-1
TGCAGCGCTGGGGCTAGCGGGAGGGGAGGATTATACAATGAGCAGTTCTTC
CSAGASGRGGLYNEQFF
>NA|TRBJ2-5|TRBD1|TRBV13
TGTGCCCGCAGCAACCACAGGGGAGAGACCCAGTACTTC
CARSNHRGETQYF
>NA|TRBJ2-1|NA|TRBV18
TGTGCCAGCTCCTCTTTCGGCGAGGACACAGAGCAGTTCTTC
CASSSFGEDTEQFF
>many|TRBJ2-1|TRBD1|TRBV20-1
TGCAGTGCCCTAGGACAGGGGGCGCGGAATGAGCAGTTCTTC
CSALGQGARNEQFF
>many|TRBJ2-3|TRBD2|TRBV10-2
TGCGCCAGATCGACTAGCGGGAGTACAGATACGCAGTATTTT
CARSTSGSTDTQYF
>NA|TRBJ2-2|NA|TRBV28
TGTGCCAGCAGTTTCGCTGGCGGGGCGGTGGACACCGGGGAGCTGTTTTTT
CASSFAGGAVDTGELFF
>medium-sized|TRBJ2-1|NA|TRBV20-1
TGCAGTGCTAGAGCTAGCCGTTACAATGAGCAGTTCTTC
CSARASRYNEQFF